These 6 T cell receptor beta chains were sequenced from one sample in a study of shared clonotypes between healthy human individuals. Clones were sequenced by immunoSEQ multiplex PCR, and TCRdb holds only the in-frame ones, with some missing. The sample yields around 1.9 million clones, roughly 91% seen once. CD45RO-negative CD8 cells positively selected for CCR7 made up the naive population, which excluded terminally differentiated effector memory CD45RA+ cells. The sample taken for sequencing was naive CD8+ T cells from PBMCs. These receptors originate from a man between 18 and 29 years old in good health. Some clones in this sample may be carry-over from other donors' samples.

The chain joins TRBV7-9 to TRBJ2-2; D gene ambiguous. Trimming pared 4 bases from V and 6 bases from J, leaving 15 bases between. CDR1 SEHNR and CDR2 FQNEAQ come from the germline V gene (reference sequence). This CDR3 is 15 amino acids long. The DNA of the CDR3 is TGTGCCAGCAGCTCCCTACACTTCCTGGCCGGGGAGCTGTTTTTT. As protein: CASSSLHFLAGELFF. The entire variable domain, with the rest obtained from reference TRBV7-9 and TRBJ2-2, is as follows: DTGVSQNPRHKITKRGQNVTFRCDPISEHNRLYWYRQTLGQGPEFLTYFQNEAQLEKSRLLSDRFSAERPKGSFSTLEIQRTEQGDSAMYLCASSSLHFLAGELFFGEGSRLTVL.

This sequence joins TRBV7-9 and TRBJ2-1; TRBD2 might be the D (7 bases). The V and J ends lost 5 bases and 3 bases respectively, with 17 bases between them. CDR1 SEHNR and CDR2 FQNEAQ come from the germline V gene (reference sequence). The CDR3 loop spans 16 amino acids. The CDR3 loop is CASSPEGGIGYNEQFF. The CDR3 coding sequence is TGTGCCAGCAGCCCAGAGGGGGGGATCGGCTACAATGAGCAGTTCTTC.

The chain couples TRBV6-6 to TRBJ2-1; D remains ambiguous. The CDR3 is made up of 14 amino acids. The V gene lost 7 bases and the J gene lost 6 bases, with 16 bases spanning the gap. Germline CDR1 reads MNHNY; CDR2 reads SVGAGI (reference sequence). The DNA of the CDR3 is TGTGCCAGCAATCTTGGGCTAGGCGGCAATGAGCAGTTCTTC. Translation gives CASNLGLGGNEQFF.

V usage is TRBV5-4 and J usage is TRBJ2-1, with 11 nucleotides matching TRBD2. The V and J ends lost 4 bases and 7 bases, in that order; junction bases with no gene match: 4. The CDR3 sequence is 14 residues long. The V gene's germline CDR1 is SGHNT and CDR2 YYREEE (reference sequence). The CDR3 DNA follows: TGTGCCAGCAGCCTACTAGCGGGGGCAAATGAGCAGTTCTTC. It translates to CASSLLAGANEQFF.

The genes are TRBV27 and TRBJ2-7, with 7 bases fitting TRBD1. Germline CDR1 and CDR2: MNHEY and SMNVEV (reference sequence). Trimming took 6 bases from V and 2 from J; bases not matched to a gene: 10. CDR3 length: 15 amino acids. CDR3 loop: CASSLQGGSTYEQYF. The CDR3 region has the DNA TGTGCCAGCAGCCTCCAAGGGGGCTCTACCTACGAGCAGTACTTC.

V and J are TRBV27 and TRBJ1-1; no definite D call. Looked up from germline, CDR1 is MNHEY and CDR2 is SMNVEV (reference sequence). The V end lost 2 bases, the J end lost 0 bases, and 10 bases lay between the germline ends. This CDR3 contains 15 residues. In DNA form, the CDR3 reads TGTGCCAGCAGTTTAGACGTCTCAATGAACACTGAAGCTTTCTTT. Protein sequence: CASSLDVSMNTEAFF.